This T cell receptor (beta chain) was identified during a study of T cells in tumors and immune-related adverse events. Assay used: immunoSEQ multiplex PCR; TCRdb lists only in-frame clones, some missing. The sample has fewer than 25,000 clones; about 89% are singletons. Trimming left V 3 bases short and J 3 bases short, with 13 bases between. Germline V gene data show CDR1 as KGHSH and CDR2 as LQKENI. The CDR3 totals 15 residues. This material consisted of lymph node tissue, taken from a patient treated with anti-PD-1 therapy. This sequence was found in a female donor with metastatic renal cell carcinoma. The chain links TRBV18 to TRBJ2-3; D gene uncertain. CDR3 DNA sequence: TGTGCCAGCTCACCTGAAATGGGCGAGACAGATACGCAGTATTTT. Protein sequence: CASSPEMGETDTQYF.